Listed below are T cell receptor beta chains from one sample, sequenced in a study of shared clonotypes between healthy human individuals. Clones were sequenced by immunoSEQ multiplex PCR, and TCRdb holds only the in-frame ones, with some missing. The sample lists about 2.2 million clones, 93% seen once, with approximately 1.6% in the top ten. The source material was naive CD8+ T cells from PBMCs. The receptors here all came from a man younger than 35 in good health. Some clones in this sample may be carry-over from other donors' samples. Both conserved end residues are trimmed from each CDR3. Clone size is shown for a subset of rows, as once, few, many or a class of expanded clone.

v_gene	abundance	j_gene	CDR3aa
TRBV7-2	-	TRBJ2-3	ASRLAGGPERTDTQY
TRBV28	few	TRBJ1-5	ASSPATEYSNQPQH
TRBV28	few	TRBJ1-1	ASSPGDTEAF
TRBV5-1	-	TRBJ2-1	ASSLDKGAYEQF
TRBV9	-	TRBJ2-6	ASRFPGTGGAGANVLT
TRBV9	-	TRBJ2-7	ASAEGGISYEQY
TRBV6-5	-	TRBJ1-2	ASRLGQGRGYT
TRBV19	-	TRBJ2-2	ASSIQSDGELF
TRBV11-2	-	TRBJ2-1	ASSPRSGNKREQF
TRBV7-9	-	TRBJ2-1	ASSSSSSYNEQF
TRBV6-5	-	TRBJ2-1	ASSYPSGSGYNEQF
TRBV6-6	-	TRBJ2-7	AVSGIGYYEQY
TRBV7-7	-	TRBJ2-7	ASSVGQGIYEQY
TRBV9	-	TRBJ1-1	ASSQGSEAF
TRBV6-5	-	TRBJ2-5	ASSYSTTGLKETQY
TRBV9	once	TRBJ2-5	ASSAHSGTRVAETQY
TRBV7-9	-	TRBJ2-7	ASSSPPSGRNEQY
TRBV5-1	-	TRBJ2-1	ASSGTTSGSPNEQF
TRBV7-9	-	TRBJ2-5	ASSLVSRAVQY
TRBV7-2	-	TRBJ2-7	ASSLAGTSSYEQY
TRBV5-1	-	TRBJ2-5	ASSAHRDSQETQY
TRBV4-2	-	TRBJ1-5	ASSQTPGQVINQPQH
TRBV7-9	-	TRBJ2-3	ASSPWDSTDTQY
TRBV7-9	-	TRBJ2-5	ASSLAPEETQY
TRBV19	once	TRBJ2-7	ASSDRLAGRYEQY
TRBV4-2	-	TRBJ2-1	ASSQDRTQVGSNEQF
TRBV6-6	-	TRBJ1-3	ASSMSSSGNTIY
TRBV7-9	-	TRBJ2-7	ASSLAQAGVVYEQY
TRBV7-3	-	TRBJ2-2	ASSDAGGELF
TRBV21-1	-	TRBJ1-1	ASSNRKAEAF
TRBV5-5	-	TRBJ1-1	ASSLRDRGPNTEAF
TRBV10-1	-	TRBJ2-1	ASRLEREAIIEQF
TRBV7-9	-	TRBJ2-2	ASSLGGRGELF
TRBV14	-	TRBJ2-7	ASSASAGDWYEQY
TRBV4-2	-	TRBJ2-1	ASRGGPGDNEQF
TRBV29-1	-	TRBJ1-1	SVVGGQFGVPPTAF
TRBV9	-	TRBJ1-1	ASSGGTGLGNTEAF
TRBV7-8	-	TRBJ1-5	ASSPLLGVSNQPQH
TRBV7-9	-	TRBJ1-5	ASSYPGATDGPQH
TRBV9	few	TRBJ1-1	ASSVGTGRVNTEAF
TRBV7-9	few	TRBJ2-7	ASSLSGNEQY
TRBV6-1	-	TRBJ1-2	ASSEQGATDGYT
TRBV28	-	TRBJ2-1	ASSVAGGTNEQF
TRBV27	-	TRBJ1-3	ASSSSRTGNTIY
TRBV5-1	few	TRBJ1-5	ASSLYSNQPQH
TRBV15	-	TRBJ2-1	ATKTQLAGGNNEQF
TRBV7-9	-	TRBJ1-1	ASRRGSHTEAF
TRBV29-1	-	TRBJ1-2	STVRQGLFDGYT
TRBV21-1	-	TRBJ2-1	ASSKGTSGRAKAYNEQF
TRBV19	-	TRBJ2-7	ASSARFGERGPYEQY
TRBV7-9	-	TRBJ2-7	ASSLVFYEQY
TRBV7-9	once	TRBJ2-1	ASSPRQRLEDEQF
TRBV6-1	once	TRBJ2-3	ASSEPRRGPTDTQY